The entry below gives a single TCR beta chain sequence along with its context. Its target is unknown. Germline CDR1 reads MNHEY; CDR2 reads SVGAGI. V lost 2 bases, J lost 0 bases, and 10 bases lay in between. CDR3 length: 16 amino acids. The data originate from a study of OX40 agonist ivuxolimab in advanced cancers. Study in general: Of the participants, under 50% had some prior anti-PD-1, anti-PD-L1 or anti-CTLA-4 therapy, which was allowed.

Study results and limitations: Averaging showed that CD8+ T cells had more expanded clones than CD4+ did.

Blood draws occurred at baseline, cycle 4 day 1, and cycle 7 day 1. Data came from immunoSEQ multiplex PCR; TCRdb stores just in-frame clones and leaves some out. Among 70,000 or so clones, over 60% were seen once, and the ten largest hold about 2.2%. The chain recombines TRBV6-5 with TRBJ1-4; the D gene is possibly TRBD1 (5 bases). This sample comprised CD4+ or CD8+ T cells sorted from blood, obtained in a trial of the OX40 agonist ivuxolimab. This sequence originates from an adult with an advanced solid tumor such as melanoma, head and neck, liver or kidney cancer. DNA for the CDR3: TGTGCCAGCAGTTACCATACAGGTGCAACTAATGAAAAACTGTTTTTT. This gives the protein CASSYHTGATNEKLFF.